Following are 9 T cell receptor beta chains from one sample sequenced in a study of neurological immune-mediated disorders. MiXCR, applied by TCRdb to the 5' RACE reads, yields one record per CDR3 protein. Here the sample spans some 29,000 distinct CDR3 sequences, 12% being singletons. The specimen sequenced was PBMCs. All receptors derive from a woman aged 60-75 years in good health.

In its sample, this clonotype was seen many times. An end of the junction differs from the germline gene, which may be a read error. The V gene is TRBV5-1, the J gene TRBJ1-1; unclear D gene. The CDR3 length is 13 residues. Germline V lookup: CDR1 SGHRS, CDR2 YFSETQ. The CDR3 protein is CVSSLAGSTEAFF. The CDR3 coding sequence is TGCGTCAGCAGCCTGGCTGGGAGCACTGAAGCTTTCTTT. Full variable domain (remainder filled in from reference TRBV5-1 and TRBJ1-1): KAGVTQTPRYLIKTRGQQVTLSCSPISGHRSVSWYQQTPGQGLQFLFEYFSETQRNKGNFPGRFSGRQFSNSRSEMNVSTLELGDSALYLCVSSLAGSTEAFFGQGTRLTVV.

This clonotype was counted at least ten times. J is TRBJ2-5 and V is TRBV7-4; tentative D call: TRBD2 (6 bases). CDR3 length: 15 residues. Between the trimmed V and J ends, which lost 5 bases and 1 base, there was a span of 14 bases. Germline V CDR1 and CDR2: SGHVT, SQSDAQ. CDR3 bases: TGTGCCAGCAGCCCGGGGGTTAGGGGCCAAGAGACCCAGTACTTC. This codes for CASSPGVRGQETQYF.

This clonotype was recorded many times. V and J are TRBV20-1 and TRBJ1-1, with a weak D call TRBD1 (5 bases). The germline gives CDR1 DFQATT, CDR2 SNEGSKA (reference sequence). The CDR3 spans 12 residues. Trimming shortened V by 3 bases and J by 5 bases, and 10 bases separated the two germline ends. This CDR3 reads CSARTGRTEAFF. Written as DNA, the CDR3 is TGCAGTGCTAGGACGGGGCGGACTGAAGCTTTCTTT.

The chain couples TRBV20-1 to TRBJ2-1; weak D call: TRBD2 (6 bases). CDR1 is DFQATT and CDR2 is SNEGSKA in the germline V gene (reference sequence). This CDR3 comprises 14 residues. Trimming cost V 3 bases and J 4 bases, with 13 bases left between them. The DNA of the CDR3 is TGCAGTGCTAGTCTGGGGGGATCTTACAATGAGCAGTTCTTC. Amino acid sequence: CSASLGGSYNEQFF.

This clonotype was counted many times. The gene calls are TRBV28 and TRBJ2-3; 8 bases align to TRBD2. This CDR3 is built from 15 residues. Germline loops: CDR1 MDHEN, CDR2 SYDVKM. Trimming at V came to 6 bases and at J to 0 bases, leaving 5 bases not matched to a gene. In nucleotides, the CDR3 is TGTGCCAGCAGGGTAGCGGGACCTAGCACAGATACGCAGTATTTT. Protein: CASRVAGPSTDTQYF.

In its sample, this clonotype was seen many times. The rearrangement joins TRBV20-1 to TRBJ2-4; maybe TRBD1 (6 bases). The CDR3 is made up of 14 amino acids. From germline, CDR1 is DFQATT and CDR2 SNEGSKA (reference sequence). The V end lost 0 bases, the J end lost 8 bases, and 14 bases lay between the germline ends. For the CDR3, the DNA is TGCAGTGCTAGAGATCTACAGGGTGGATACATTCAGTACTTC. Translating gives CSARDLQGGYIQYF.

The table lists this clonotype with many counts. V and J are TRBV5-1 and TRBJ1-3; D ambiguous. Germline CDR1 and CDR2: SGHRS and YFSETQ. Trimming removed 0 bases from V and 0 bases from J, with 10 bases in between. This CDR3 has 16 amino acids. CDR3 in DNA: TGCGCCAGCAGCTTGGAACCAACTAGCTCTGGAAACACCATATATTTT. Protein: CASSLEPTSSGNTIYF.

CDR3: CASSQASGGASDTQYF. The CDR3 region has the DNA TGTGCCAGCAGCCAGGCGAGCGGGGGGGCCTCAGATACGCAGTATTTT. V and J are TRBV3-1 and TRBJ2-3; 10 bases are a match to TRBD2. V lost 3 bases to trimming and J lost 4 bases; unmatched junction nucleotides: 7. From germline, CDR1 is LGHDT and CDR2 YNNKEL (reference sequence). The CDR3 loop spans 16 amino acids.

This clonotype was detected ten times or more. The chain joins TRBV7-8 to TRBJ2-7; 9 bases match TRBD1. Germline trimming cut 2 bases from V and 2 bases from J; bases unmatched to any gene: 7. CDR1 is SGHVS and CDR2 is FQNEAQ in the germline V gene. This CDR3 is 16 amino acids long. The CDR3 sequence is CASSLMGQGRTYEQYF. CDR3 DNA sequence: TGTGCCAGCAGCTTAATGGGACAGGGACGCACCTACGAGCAGTACTTC. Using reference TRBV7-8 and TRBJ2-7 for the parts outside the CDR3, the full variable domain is GAGVSQSPRYKVAKRGQDVALRCDPISGHVSLFWYQQALGQGPEFLTYFQNEAQLDKSGLPSDRFFAERPEGSVSTLKIQRTQQEDSAVYLCASSLMGQGRTYEQYFGPGTRLTVT.